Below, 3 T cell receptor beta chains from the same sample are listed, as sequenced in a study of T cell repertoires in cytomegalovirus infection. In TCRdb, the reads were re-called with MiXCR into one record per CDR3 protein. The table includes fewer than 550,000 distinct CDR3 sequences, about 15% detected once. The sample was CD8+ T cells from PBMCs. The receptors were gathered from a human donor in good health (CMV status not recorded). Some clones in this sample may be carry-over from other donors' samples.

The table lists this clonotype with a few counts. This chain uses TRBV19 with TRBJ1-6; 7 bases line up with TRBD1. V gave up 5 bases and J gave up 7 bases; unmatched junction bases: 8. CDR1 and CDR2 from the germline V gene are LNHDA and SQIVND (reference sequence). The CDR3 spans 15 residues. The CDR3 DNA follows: TGTGCCAGTAGTGTCAGAGGGACAGACAATTCACCCCTCCACTTT. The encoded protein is CASSVRGTDNSPLHF.

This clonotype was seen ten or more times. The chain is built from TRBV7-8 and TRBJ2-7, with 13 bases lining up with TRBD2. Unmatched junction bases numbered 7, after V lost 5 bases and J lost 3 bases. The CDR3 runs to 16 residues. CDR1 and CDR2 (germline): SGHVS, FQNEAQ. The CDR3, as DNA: TGTGCCAGCAGCGCCAGACTAGCGGGGGGACTCTACGAGCAGTACTTC. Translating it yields CASSARLAGGLYEQYF.

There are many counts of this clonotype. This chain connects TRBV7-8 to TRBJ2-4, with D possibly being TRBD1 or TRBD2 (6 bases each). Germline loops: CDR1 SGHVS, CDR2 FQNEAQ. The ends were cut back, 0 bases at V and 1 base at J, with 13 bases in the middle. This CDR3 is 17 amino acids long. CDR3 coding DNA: TGTGCCAGCAGCTTAGCGAGGAGGGGGTCCGCCAAAAACATTCAGTACTTC. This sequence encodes CASSLARRGSAKNIQYF. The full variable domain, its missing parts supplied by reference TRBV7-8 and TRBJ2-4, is GAGVSQSPRYKVAKRGQDVALRCDPISGHVSLFWYQQALGQGPEFLTYFQNEAQLDKSGLPSDRFFAERPEGSVSTLKIQRTQQEDSAVYLCASSLARRGSAKNIQYFGAGTRLSVL.